This TCR beta chain originates from a study of metastatic and nonmetastatic thyroid tumors. Turning to the study itself: Where malignant and benign thyroid patients were concerned, repertoires were compared across blood and tumor or nodule tissue. Study-level results: Reports indicated that malignant thyroid tumors showed significantly higher TCR beta diversity than benign nodules did, in blood and tumor.

Not a single patient had been given any form of treatment at any point before undergoing thyroid surgery. A word on this clone: The antigen is undetermined.

MiXCR reprocessed the PCR reads for TCRdb. In the table there are over 15,000 clones, around 28% of which are singletons. Germline V gene sequence: CDR1 MDHEN, CDR2 SYDVKM. Trimming took off 6 bases at V and 0 bases at J, with 21 bases between the two ends. CDR3 length equals 17 residues. The TCR was taken from a female donor with papillary thyroid cancer or a benign thyroid nodule (not recorded which). Some clones in this sample may be carry-over from other donors' samples. The chain employs TRBV28 and TRBJ2-7; possibly TRBD2 for D (6 bases). Sequencing was carried out using tumor tissue. As DNA, the CDR3 is TGTGCCAGCAGCTTTGGACCGGGACTCCTGAGCTCCTACGAGCAGTACTTC. It encodes CASSFGPGLLSSYEQYF.